This TCR beta chain was sequenced in a study of memory CD8 T cells in hepatitis C reinfection. The overall study: A couple of donors cleared primary HCV but became chronic after reinfection.

Described time point: pre-reinfection, 55 to 20 weeks before reinfection detection. Sorted cells were sequenced directly ex vivo without any in vitro expansion. The Montreal HEPCO cohort supplied donors who inject drugs. Control naive CD8 T cells came from a couple of donors at all three reinfection time points. The assay was immunoSEQ multiplex PCR, and TCRdb's table has in-frame clones only and misses some. The sample consists of 50,000 or so clones, approximately 89% of them appearing once. What was sequenced was naive CD8+ T cells sorted from blood. This receptor was taken from a man in his late teens or twenties with hepatitis C virus infection.

The CDR3 sequence is CSVWGRDTEAFF. The CDR3 DNA sequence: TGCAGCGTTTGGGGGAGGGACACTGAAGCTTTCTTT. J is TRBJ1-1 and V is TRBV29-1, with D possibly matching TRBD1 (5 bases). The ends were cut back, 5 bases at V and 3 bases at J, with 10 bases in the middle. The germline V gene has CDR1 SQVTM and CDR2 ANQGSEA. The CDR3 length is 12 residues.